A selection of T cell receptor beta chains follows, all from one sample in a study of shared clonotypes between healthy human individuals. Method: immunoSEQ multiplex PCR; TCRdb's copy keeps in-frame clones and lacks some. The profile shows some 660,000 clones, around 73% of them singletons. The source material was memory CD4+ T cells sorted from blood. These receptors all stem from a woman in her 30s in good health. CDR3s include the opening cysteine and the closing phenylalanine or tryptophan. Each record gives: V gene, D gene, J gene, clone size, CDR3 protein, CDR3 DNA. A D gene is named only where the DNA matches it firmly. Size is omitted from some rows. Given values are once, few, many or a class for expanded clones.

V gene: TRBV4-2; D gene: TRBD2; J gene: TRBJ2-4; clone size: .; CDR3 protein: CASSQDLAGRILIAKNIQYF; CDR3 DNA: TGTGCCAGCAGCCAAGATCTAGCGGGAAGGATTCTAATAGCCAAAAACATTCAGTACTTC
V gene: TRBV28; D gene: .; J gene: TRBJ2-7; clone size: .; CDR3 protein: CASGTPPYEEQYF; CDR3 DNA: TGTGCCAGCGGGACTCCCCCCTACGAGGAGCAGTACTTC
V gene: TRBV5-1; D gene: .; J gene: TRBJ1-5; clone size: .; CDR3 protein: CASSLSGVSNQPQHF; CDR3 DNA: TGCGCCAGCAGCTTGTCAGGGGTGAGCAATCAGCCCCAGCATTTT
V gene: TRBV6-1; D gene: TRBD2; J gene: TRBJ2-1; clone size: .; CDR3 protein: CASSGGSASYNEQFF; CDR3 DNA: TGTGCCAGCTCTGGCGGGAGCGCCTCCTACAATGAGCAGTTCTTC
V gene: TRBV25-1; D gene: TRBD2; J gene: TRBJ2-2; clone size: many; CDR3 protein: CASTASGSLGSGELFF; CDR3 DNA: TGTGCCAGCACGGCTAGCGGGAGTCTCGGCTCCGGGGAGCTGTTTTTT
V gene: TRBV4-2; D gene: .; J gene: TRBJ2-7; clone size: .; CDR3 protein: CASSQSTGEYYEQYF; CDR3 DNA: TGTGCCAGCAGCCAATCAACCGGGGAATACTACGAGCAGTACTTC
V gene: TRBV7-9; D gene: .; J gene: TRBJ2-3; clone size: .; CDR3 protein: CASSLGGSPDTQYF; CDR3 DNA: TGTGCCAGCAGCTTAGGAGGGTCCCCAGATACGCAGTATTTT
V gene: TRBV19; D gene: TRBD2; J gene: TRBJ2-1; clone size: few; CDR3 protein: CASSKGLAGAINEQFF; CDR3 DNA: TGTGCCAGTAGTAAGGGACTAGCGGGAGCTATCAATGAGCAGTTCTTC
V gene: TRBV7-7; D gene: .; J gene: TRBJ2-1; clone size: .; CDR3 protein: CASSPDARSSYNEQFF; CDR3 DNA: TGTGCCAGCAGCCCCGACGCTAGGAGCTCCTACAATGAGCAGTTCTTC
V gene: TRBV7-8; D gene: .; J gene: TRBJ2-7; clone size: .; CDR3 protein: CASSLAYDKPYEQYF; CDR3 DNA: TGTGCCAGCAGCTTAGCGTACGACAAACCCTACGAGCAGTACTTC
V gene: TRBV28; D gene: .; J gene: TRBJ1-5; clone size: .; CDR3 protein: CASSLQGYQPQHF; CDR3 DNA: TGTGCCAGCAGTTTACAGGGATATCAGCCCCAGCATTTT
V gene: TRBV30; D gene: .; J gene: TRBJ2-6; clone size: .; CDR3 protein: CAWGAAGANVLTF; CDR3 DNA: TGTGCCTGGGGGGCGGCTGGGGCCAACGTCCTGACTTTC
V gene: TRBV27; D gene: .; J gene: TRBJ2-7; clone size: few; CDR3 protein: CASSFYGAGNPYEQYF; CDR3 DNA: TGTGCCAGCAGTTTTTACGGGGCGGGAAATCCCTACGAGCAGTACTTC
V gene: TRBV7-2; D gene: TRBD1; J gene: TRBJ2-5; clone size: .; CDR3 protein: CASSRGQLQETQYF; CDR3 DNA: TGTGCCAGCAGCCGGGGACAGCTACAAGAGACCCAGTACTTC
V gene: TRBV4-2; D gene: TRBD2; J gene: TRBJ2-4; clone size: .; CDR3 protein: CASSQEGTRGLAKNIQYF; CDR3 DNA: TGTGCCAGCAGCCAAGAAGGGACTAGGGGACTAGCCAAAAACATTCAGTACTTC
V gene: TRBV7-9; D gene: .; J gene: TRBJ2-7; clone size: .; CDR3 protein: CASSPRLGSSYEQYF; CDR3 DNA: TGTGCCAGCAGCCCCAGACTAGGATCCTCTTACGAGCAGTACTTC
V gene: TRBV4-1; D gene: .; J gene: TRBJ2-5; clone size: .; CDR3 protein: CASSQARGGDQETQYF; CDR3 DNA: TGCGCCAGCAGCCAAGCGCGAGGCGGAGACCAAGAGACCCAGTACTTC
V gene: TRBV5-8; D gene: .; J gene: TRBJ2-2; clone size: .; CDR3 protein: CASSRLQGYLNTGELFF; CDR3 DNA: TGTGCCAGCAGCCGATTACAGGGTTACCTTAACACCGGGGAGCTGTTTTTT
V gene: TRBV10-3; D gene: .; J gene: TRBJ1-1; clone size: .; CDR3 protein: CAISDSGSKNTEAFF; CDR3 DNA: TGTGCCATCAGTGACTCAGGAAGCAAGAACACTGAAGCTTTCTTT
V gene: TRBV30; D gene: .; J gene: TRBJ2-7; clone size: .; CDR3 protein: CAWSSRAPYEQYF; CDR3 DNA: TGTGCCTGGAGTTCCCGAGCCCCCTACGAGCAGTACTTC
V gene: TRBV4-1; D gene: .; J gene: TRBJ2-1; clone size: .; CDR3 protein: CASSGWGEQFF; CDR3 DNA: TGCGCCAGCAGCGGCTGGGGGGAGCAGTTCTTC
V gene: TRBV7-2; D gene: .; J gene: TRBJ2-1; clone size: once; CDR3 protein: CASSLVGGVSSYNEQFF; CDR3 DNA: TGTGCCAGCAGCTTAGTGGGCGGGGTAAGCTCCTACAATGAGCAGTTCTTC
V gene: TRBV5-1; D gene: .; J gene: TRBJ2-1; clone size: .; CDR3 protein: CASSLGDRDNNEQFF; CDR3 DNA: TGCGCCAGCAGCTTGGGGGATCGGGACAACAATGAGCAGTTCTTC
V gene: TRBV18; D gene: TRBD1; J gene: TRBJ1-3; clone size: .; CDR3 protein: CASSPNTGVGNTIYF; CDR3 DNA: TGTGCCAGCTCACCGAATACAGGGGTTGGAAACACCATATATTTT
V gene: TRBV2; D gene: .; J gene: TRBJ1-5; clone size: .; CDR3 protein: CASSYEQRKRAPQHF; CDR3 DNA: TGTGCCAGCAGTTATGAACAGAGAAAACGTGCGCCCCAGCATTTT
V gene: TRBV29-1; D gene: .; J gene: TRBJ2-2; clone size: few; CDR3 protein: CSSALNTGELFF; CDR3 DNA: TGCTCTAGCGCGTTGAACACCGGGGAGCTGTTTTTT